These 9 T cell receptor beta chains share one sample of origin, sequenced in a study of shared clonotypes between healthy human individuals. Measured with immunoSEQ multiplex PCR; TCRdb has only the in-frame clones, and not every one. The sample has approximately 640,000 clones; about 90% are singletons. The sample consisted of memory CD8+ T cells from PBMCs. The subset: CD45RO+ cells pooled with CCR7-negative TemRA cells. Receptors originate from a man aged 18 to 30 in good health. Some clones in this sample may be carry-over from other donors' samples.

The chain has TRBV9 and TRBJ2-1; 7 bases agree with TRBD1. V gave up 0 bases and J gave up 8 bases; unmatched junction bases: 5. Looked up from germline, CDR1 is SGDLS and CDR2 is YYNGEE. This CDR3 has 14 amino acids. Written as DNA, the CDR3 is TGTGCCAGCAGCGTAGACAGGGGATCAGATGAGCAGTTCTTC. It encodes CASSVDRGSDEQFF.

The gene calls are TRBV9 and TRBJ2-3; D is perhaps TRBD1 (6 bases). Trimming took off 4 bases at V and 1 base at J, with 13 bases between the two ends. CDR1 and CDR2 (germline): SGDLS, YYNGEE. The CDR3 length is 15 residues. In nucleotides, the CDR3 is TGTGCCAGCAGCCCACAGGGTAGCGGCACAGATACGCAGTATTTT. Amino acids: CASSPQGSGTDTQYF. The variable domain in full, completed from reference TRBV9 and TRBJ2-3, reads DSGVTQTPKHLITATGQRVTLRCSPRSGDLSVYWYQQSLDQGLQFLIQYYNGEERAKGNILERFSAQQFPDLHSELNLSSLELGDSALYFCASSPQGSGTDTQYFGPGTRLTVL.

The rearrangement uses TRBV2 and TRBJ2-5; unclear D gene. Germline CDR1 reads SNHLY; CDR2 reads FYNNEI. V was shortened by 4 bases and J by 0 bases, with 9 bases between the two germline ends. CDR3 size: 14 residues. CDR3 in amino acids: CASSAGFYQETQYF. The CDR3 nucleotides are TGTGCCAGCAGTGCGGGCTTCTACCAAGAGACCCAGTACTTC.

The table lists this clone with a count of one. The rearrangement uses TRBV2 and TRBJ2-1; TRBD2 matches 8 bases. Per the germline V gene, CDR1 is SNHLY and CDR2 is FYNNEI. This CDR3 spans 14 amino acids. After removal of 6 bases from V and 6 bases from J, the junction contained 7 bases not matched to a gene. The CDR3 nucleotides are TGTGCCAGCAGACAAAGCGGGAGCCTCAATGAGCAGTTCTTC. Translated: CASRQSGSLNEQFF.

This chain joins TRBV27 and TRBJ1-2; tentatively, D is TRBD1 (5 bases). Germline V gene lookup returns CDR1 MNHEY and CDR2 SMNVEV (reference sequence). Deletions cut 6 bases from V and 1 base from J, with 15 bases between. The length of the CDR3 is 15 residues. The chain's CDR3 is CASSPDTRVNYGYTF. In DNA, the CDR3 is TGTGCCAGCAGCCCGGACACCAGAGTTAACTATGGCTACACCTTC.

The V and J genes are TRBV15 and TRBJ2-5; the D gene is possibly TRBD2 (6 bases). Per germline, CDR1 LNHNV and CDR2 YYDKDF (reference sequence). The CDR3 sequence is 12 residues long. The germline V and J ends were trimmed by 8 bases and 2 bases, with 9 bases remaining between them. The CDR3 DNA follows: TGTGCCACCTCGGGGGTTCAAGAGACCCAGTACTTC. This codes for CATSGVQETQYF. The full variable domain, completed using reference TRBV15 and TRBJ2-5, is DAMVIQNPRYQVTQFGKPVTLSCSQTLNHNVMYWYQQKSSQAPKLLFHYYDKDFNNEADTPDNFQSRRPNTSFCFLDIRSPGLGDTAMYLCATSGVQETQYFGPGTRLLVL.

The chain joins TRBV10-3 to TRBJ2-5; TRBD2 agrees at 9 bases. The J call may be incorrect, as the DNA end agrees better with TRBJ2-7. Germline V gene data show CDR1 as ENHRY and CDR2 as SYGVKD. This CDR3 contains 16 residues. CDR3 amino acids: CAISESPSGTDYEQYF. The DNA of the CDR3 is TGTGCCATCAGTGAGTCACCTAGCGGGACAGACTACGAGCAGTACTTC.

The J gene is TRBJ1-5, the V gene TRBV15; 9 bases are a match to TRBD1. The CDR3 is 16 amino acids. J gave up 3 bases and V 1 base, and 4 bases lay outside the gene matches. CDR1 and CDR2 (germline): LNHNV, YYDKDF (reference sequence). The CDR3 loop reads CATSRGWDRVNQPQHF. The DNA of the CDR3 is TGTGCCACCAGCAGAGGTTGGGACAGGGTCAATCAGCCCCAGCATTTT.

CDR3 in amino acids: CASTAGSGRYEQYF. CDR3 bases: TGTGCCAGTACGGCCGGCTCTGGGCGCTACGAGCAGTACTTC. This chain connects TRBV19 to TRBJ2-7; D not certain. With 7 bases removed from V and 3 bases from J, the gap between germline ends came to 16 bases. In germline, CDR1 is LNHDA, CDR2 SQIVND (reference sequence). CDR3 length: 14 residues.